The clone carrying this TCR beta chain was observed once. Antigen unknown. The assay was immunoSEQ multiplex PCR, and TCRdb's table has in-frame clones only and misses some. The sample lists around 750,000 clones; roughly 70% were seen once. The sample is drawn from a study of shared clonotypes between healthy human individuals. Study-level results: The sharing of 4.5% to 6.5% of naive CD4 clonotypes was seen across several donors.

This TCR came from a woman in her thirties in good health. Sequenced sample: memory CD4+ T cells sorted from blood. Subset meaning: CD45RA-negative fraction.

The CDR3 coding sequence is TGTGCCAGCAGCCAAGAAGCCTACGGGAGTAACTACGAGCAGTACTTC. This codes for CASSQEAYGSNYEQYF. V and J are TRBV14 and TRBJ2-7; a possible D gene is TRBD2 (6 bases). CDR3 length: 16 residues. V dropped 0 bases and J dropped 3 bases, with 15 bases sitting between them. Looked up from germline, CDR1 is SGHDN and CDR2 is FVKESK.